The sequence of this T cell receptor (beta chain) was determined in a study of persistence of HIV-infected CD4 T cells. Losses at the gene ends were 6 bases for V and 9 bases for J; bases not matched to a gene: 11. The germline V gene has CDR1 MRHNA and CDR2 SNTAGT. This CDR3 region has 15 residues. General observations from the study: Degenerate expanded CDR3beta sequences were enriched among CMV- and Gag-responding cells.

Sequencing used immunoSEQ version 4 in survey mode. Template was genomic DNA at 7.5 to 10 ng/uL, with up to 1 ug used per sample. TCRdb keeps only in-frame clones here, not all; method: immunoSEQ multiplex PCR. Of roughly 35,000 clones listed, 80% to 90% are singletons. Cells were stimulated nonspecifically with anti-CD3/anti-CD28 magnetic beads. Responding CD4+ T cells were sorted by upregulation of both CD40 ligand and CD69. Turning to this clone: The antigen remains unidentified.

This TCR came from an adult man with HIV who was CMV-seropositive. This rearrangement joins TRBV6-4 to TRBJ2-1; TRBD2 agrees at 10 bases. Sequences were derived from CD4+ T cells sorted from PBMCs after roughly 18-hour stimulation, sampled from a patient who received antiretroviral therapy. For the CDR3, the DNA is TGTGCCAGCAGCTCCCTAGCGGGGGCCGGGGTTGAGCAGTTCTTC. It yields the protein CASSSLAGAGVEQFF.